These T cell receptor beta chains were read from a single sample in a study of blood T cell repertoires in COVID-19. Assay used: immunoSEQ multiplex PCR; TCRdb lists only in-frame clones, some missing. The sample lists more than 150,000 clones, about 79% occurring once. The source material was peripheral blood. The receptors originated from a woman in her 70s with acute or convalescent COVID-19. Each CDR3 is given with its conserved first and last residue. Fields, in order: V gene, J gene, D gene, clone size, CDR3 length, CDR3 DNA, CDR3 protein. The D gene is left open where the match is weak. The size field is filled for only some rows; it gives once, few, many or a size class.

TRBV19	TRBJ2-2	-	-	14	TGTGCCAGTAGTACTACTAGAAACACCGGGGAGCTGTTTTTT	CASSTTRNTGELFF
TRBV3-1/TRBV3-2	TRBJ1-4	TRBD1	-	15	TGTGCCAGCAGCCTACGATCAGGGGGCGCGGAAAAACTGTTTTTT	CASSLRSGGAEKLFF
TRBV9	TRBJ2-5	TRBD2	-	16	TGTGCCAGCAGCGTAGGGGCGGGAGCCGAGGTAAAGACCCAGTACTTC	CASSVGAGAEVKTQYF
TRBV5-1	TRBJ2-2	TRBD2	-	17	TGCGCCAGCTCTTCAGGGACTAGCGGGAGTTATACCGGGGAGCTGTTTTTT	CASSSGTSGSYTGELFF
TRBV5-4	TRBJ2-1	TRBD1	-	11	TGTGCCAGCAGCTACGGACAGGGCCAGTTCTTC	CASSYGQGQFF
TRBV7-9	TRBJ2-7	TRBD2	-	15	TGTGCCAGCAGCCCCTTAGCGGGAGGATCCTACGAGCAGTACTTC	CASSPLAGGSYEQYF
TRBV4-1	TRBJ1-1	TRBD1	-	15	TGCGCCAGCAGCCTCTCGACAGGGTCCAGCACTGAAGCTTTCTTT	CASSLSTGSSTEAFF
TRBV6-6	TRBJ2-1	TRBD2	-	15	TGTGCCAGCAGTTACTCGAGACTAGCGGGAGGAAAGCAGTTCTTC	CASSYSRLAGGKQFF
TRBV7-3	TRBJ2-3	TRBD1	-	16	TGTGCCAGCAGCCAACAGGGGGCTCGGGGCACAGATACGCAGTATTTT	CASSQQGARGTDTQYF
TRBV7-3	TRBJ2-1	-	-	12	TGTGCCAGCAGCTTACAGGGCAATGAGCAGTTCTTC	CASSLQGNEQFF
TRBV6-5	TRBJ1-5	-	-	13	TGTGCCAGCAGTTTCAGGGACAATCAGCCCCAGCATTTT	CASSFRDNQPQHF
TRBV5-1	TRBJ2-7	TRBD1	-	17	TGCGCCAGCAGCACGCGACAGGGTTCAGGGGACCCCGCCGAGCAGTACTTC	CASSTRQGSGDPAEQYF
TRBV19	TRBJ2-1	TRBD1	-	14	TGTGCCAGTAGCCAGTTGGACAGGGGCAATGAGCAGTTCTTC	CASSQLDRGNEQFF
TRBV19	TRBJ2-5	-	-	13	TGTGCCAGCAGGTACCGTGGGGGCGAGACCCAGTACTTC	CASRYRGGETQYF
TRBV19	TRBJ2-2	TRBD2	-	14	TGTGCCAGCAACGGGGGGTCGAACACCGGGGAGCTGTTTTTT	CASNGGSNTGELFF
TRBV19	TRBJ2-1	TRBD1	-	15	TGTGCCAGTAGTTGGGGGACAGGTGCCTACAATGAGCAGTTCTTC	CASSWGTGAYNEQFF
TRBV14	TRBJ2-7	TRBD2	once	16	TGTGCCAGCAGCCGTCCTAGCGGGAGGACCCCCTACGAGCAGTACTTC	CASSRPSGRTPYEQYF
TRBV6-6	TRBJ2-5	TRBD1	-	15	TGTGCCAGCAGTTACACCGGACAGGGACAAGAGACCCAGTACTTC	CASSYTGQGQETQYF
TRBV5-1	TRBJ2-3	TRBD2	-	16	TGCGCCAGCAGCTCGCGACTAGCGGGAGGGGCAGATACGCAGTATTTT	CASSSRLAGGADTQYF
TRBV6-5	TRBJ1-5	TRBD1	-	14	TGTGCCAGCAGAAAGACAGGGGAGTTACAGCCCCAGCATTTT	CASRKTGELQPQHF
TRBV7-9	TRBJ1-1	-	-	14	TGTGCCAGCAGCTTTAGAGGGCCCAACACTGAAGCTTTCTTT	CASSFRGPNTEAFF
TRBV27	TRBJ2-1	TRBD2	-	15	TGTGCCAGCAGTCTGCGACTAGCGGGAGGCCCTGAGCAGTTCTTC	CASSLRLAGGPEQFF
TRBV19	TRBJ2-2	-	-	14	TGTGCCAGTCGATCCCGACTGAACACCGGGGAGCTGTTTTTT	CASRSRLNTGELFF
TRBV5-1	TRBJ2-5	TRBD1	-	17	TGCGCCAGCAGCTTGGCGACAGGGTTGACCTCCCAAGAGACCCAGTACTTC	CASSLATGLTSQETQYF
TRBV29-1	TRBJ2-5	-	-	13	TGCAGCGTTTCGGAGCGGGCGAGAGAGACCCAGTACTTC	CSVSERARETQYF
TRBV7-3	TRBJ2-2	TRBD2	-	16	TGTGCCAGCAGCTTAGCGGGAGGCGCGAACACCGGGGAGCTGTTTTTT	CASSLAGGANTGELFF
TRBV5-1	TRBJ2-7	TRBD1	-	14	TGCGCCAGTAGTCCGACAGGGGCCTCCTACGAGCAGTACTTC	CASSPTGASYEQYF
TRBV10-1	TRBJ1-2	TRBD1	-	17	TGCGCCAGCAGTGAGGGGACAGGGGGAAGCAAGCTCTATGGCTACACCTTC	CASSEGTGGSKLYGYTF
TRBV19	TRBJ1-4	-	-	14	TGTGCCAGTAGTTTAGGAGGGCGGAGGGAAAAACTGTTTTTT	CASSLGGRREKLFF
TRBV7-9	TRBJ1-1	-	-	14	TGTGCCAGCAGCTTAGGGGTAGGGGATAAAGAAGCTTTCTTT	CASSLGVGDKEAFF
TRBV3-1/TRBV3-2	TRBJ2-7	TRBD2	-	14	TGTGCCAGCAGCCGGACTAGCGGGAGGGGCGAGCAGTACTTC	CASSRTSGRGEQYF
TRBV9	TRBJ2-1	TRBD2	-	18	TGTGCCAGCAGCGTGGGGACTAGCGGGAGTATGGTTTTTAATGAGCAGTTCTTC	CASSVGTSGSMVFNEQFF
TRBV7-2	TRBJ1-1	-	few	14	TGTGCCAGCAGCGTTGGTGGCCCGAACACTGAAGCTTTCTTT	CASSVGGPNTEAFF
TRBV19	TRBJ1-6	-	few	13	TGTGCCAGTAGTATCTCGGGGAATTCACCCCTCCACTTT	CASSISGNSPLHF
TRBV29-1	TRBJ2-6	-	-	14	TGCAGCGCCCTAGGCTTTACTGGGGCCAACGTCCTGACTTTC	CSALGFTGANVLTF
TRBV5-1	TRBJ2-7	-	-	15	TGCGCCAGCAGCACCAATAGCGGAAGCTCCTACGAGCAGTACTTC	CASSTNSGSSYEQYF
TRBV5-5	TRBJ1-5	TRBD1	-	15	TGTGCCAGCAGCTTGGGGACAGGGAGAAATCAGCCCCAGCATTTT	CASSLGTGRNQPQHF
TRBV24-1	TRBJ2-1	TRBD2	-	17	TGTGCCACCAGTGAGCTTAAAACTAGCGGGAGCTACAATGAGCAGTTCTTC	CATSELKTSGSYNEQFF
TRBV5-1	TRBJ1-5	TRBD1	-	16	TGCGCCAGCAGCTTAAGGCCAGGACAGGGCGATCAGCCCCAGCATTTT	CASSLRPGQGDQPQHF
TRBV7-7	TRBJ2-5	-	-	16	TGTGCCAGCAGCTTAGGAGGGGCAGGGGTGCAAGAGACCCAGTACTTC	CASSLGGAGVQETQYF
TRBV11-2	TRBJ1-5	TRBD1	many	16	TGTGCCAGCAGCGAAAGACACGACAGGGCGGGTCAGCCCCAGCATTTT	CASSERHDRAGQPQHF
TRBV7-9	TRBJ1-4	TRBD1	-	17	TGTGCCAGCAGCGTTAATTTCCGGACAGGGGCTAATGAAAAACTGTTTTTT	CASSVNFRTGANEKLFF
TRBV19	TRBJ2-1	TRBD1	-	15	TGTGCCAGTAGTACGCGACAGGGAACCTACAATGAGCAGTTCTTC	CASSTRQGTYNEQFF
TRBV11-2	TRBJ2-7	TRBD2	-	16	TGTGCCAGCAGCTTTTCAGGCGGGAGGGACTCCTACGAGCAGTACTTC	CASSFSGGRDSYEQYF
TRBV19	TRBJ2-6	TRBD2	-	16	TGTGCCAGTAGTATAACAACGGGAGGTGGGGCCAACGTCCTGACTTTC	CASSITTGGGANVLTF
TRBV9	TRBJ1-4	TRBD1	-	14	TGTGCCAGCAGAGGACAGGGTGGCCGTGAAAAACTGTTTTTT	CASRGQGGREKLFF
TRBV2	TRBJ1-5	-	-	13	TGTGCCAGCAGGACATCTCGGAATCAGCCCCAGCATTTT	CASRTSRNQPQHF
TRBV5-1	TRBJ2-5	-	-	13	TGCGCCAGCAGCTTGGGAGTGAGAGAGACCCAGTACTTC	CASSLGVRETQYF
TRBV5-1	TRBJ2-3	TRBD2	-	15	TGCGCCAGCAGCCCCGGACTAGCGGGAGTAGATACGCAGTATTTT	CASSPGLAGVDTQYF